This TCR beta chain originates from a study of CXCR3-negative and CXCR3-positive naive CD8 T cells. Study outcomes and limitations: For CXCR3-positive naive cells, TRB CDR3s were more hydrophobic than those of CXCR3-negative naive cells.

Naive cells were sorted as CD45RO-, CCR7+, CD27+ and CD95-. The germline CDR1 and CDR2 sequences are SGHKS and YYEKEE (reference sequence). This CDR3 has 14 amino acids. Libraries were UMI-labeled 5' RACE TRB cDNA. TCRdb reprocessed the 5' RACE reads and keeps a single row for each CDR3 protein, giving no DNA. This sample's table reports approximately 65,000 distinct CDR3 sequences. With respect to this clonotype: Its antigen is currently unknown.

The chain joins TRBV5-5 to TRBJ2-1. The receptor was derived from a human donor in good health. Some clones in this sample may be carry-over from other donors' samples. Sequenced sample: naive CXCR3+ CD8+ T cells from blood. Regarding subset: CD45RO-CCR7+CD27+CD95- naive CD8+ T cells expressing CXCR3 (TNR3+). This CDR3 reads CASSVVVGYNEQFF.